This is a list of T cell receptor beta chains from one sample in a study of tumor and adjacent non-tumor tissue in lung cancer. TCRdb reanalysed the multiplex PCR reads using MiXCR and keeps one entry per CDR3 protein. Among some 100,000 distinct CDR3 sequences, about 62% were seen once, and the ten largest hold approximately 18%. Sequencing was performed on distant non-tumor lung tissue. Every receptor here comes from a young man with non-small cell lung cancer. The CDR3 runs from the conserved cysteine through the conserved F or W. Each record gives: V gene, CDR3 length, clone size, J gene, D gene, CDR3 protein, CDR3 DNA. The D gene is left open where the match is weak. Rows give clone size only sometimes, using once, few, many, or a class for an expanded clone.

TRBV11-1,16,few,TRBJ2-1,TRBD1,CASSSYGQGKDSEQFF,TGTGCCAGCAGCTCTTACGGACAGGGCAAAGACAGTGAGCAGTTCTTC
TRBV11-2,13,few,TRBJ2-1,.,CASNLAPGGEQFF,TGTGCCAGCAACTTAGCACCGGGCGGCGAGCAGTTCTTC
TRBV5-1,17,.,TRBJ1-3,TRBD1,CASSVGPTGGAGNTIYF,TGCGCCAGCAGCGTTGGCCCGACAGGGGGAGCTGGAAACACCATATATTTT
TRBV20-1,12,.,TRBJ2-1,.,CSARGGGQEQFF,TGCAGTGCTAGGGGTGGAGGCCAGGAGCAGTTCTTC
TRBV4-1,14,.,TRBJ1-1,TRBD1,CASNPRTGHTEAFF,TGCGCCAGCAACCCCAGGACAGGGCACACTGAAGCTTTCTTT
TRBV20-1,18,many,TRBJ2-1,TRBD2,CSARHTSGGRSSYNEQFF,TGCAGTGCCAGACATACTAGCGGGGGCCGTAGCTCCTACAATGAGCAGTTCTTC
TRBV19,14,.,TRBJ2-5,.,CASRGGTGKRTQYF,TGTGCCAGTAGGGGCGGGACTGGAAAGAGGACCCAGTACTTC
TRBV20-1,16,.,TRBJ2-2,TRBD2,CSARDSSGGDTGELFF,TGCAGTGCTAGAGATAGTAGCGGGGGGGACACCGGGGAGCTGTTCTTT
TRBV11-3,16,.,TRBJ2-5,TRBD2,CASSPGLAGEGEIQYF,TGTGCTAGCAGCCCGGGACTAGCGGGAGAGGGAGAGATTCAGTACTTC
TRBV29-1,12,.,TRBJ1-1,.,CSTSWGNTEAFF,TGCAGCACCTCTTGGGGCAACACTGAAGCTTTCTTT
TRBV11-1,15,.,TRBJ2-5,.,CANSLAWAGEETQYF,TGTGCCAACAGCTTAGCGTGGGCAGGAGAGGAGACCCAGTATTTC
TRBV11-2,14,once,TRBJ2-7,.,CASNPPQGLHEQYF,TGTGCCAGCAACCCCCCGCAGGGGTTACACGAGCAGTACTTC
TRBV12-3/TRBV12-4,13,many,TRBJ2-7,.,CASSLAGTYEQYF,TGTGCCAGCAGTTTGGCAGGGACCTACGAGCAGTACTTC